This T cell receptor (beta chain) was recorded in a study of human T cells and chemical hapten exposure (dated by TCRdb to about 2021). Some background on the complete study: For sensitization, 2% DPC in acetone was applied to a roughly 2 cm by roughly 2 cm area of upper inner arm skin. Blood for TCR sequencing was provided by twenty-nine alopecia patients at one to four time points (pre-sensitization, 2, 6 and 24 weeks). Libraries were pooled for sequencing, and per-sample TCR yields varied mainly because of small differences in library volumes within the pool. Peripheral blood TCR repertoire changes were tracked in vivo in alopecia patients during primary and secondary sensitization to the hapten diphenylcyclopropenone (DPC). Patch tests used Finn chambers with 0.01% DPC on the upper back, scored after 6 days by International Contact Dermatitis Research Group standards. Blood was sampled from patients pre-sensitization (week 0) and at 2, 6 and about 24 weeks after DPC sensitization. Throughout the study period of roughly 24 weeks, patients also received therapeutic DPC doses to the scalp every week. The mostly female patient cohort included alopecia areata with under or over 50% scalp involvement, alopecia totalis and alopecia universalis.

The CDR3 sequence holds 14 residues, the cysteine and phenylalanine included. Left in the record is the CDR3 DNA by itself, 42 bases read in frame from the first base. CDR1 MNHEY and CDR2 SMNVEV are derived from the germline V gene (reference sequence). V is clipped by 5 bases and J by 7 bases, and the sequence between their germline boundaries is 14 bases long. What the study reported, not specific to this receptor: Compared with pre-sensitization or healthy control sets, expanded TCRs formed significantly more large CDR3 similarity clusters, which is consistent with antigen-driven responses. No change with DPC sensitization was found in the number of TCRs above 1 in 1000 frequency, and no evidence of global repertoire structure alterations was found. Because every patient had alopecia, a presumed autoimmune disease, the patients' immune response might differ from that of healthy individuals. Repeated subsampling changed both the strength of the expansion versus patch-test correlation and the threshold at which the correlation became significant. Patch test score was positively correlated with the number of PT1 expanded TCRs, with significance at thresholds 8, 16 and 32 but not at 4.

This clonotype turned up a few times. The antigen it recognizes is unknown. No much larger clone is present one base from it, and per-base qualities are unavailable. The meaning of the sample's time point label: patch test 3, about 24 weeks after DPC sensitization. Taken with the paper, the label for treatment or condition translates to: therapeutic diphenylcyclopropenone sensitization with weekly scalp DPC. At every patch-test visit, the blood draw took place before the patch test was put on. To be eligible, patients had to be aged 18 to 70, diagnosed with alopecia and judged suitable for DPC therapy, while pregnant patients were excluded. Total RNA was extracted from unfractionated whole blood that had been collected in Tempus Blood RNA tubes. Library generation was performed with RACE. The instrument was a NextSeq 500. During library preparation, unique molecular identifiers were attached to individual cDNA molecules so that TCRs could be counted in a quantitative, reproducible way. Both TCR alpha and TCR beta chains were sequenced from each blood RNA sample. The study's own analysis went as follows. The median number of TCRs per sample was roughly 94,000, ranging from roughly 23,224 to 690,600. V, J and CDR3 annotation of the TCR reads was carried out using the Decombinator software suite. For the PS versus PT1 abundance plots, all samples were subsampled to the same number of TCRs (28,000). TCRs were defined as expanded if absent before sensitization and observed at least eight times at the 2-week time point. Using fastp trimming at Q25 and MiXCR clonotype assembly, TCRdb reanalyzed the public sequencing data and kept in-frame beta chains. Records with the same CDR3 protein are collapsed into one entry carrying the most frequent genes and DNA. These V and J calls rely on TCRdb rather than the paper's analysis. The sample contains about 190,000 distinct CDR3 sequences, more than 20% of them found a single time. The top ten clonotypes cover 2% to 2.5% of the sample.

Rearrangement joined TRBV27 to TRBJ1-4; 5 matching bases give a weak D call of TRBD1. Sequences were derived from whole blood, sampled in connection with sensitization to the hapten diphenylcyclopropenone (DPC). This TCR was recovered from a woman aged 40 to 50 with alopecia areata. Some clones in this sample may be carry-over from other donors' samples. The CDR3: CASSGTGTGEKLFF. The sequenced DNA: TGTGCCAGCAGTGGGACCGGGACTGGTGAAAAACTGTTTTTT.